One and the same sample provided the 24 T cell receptor beta chains below, sequenced in a study of shared clonotypes between healthy human individuals. Only CD45RO-negative cells positively selected for CCR7 counted as naive CD8 cells, so terminally differentiated effector memory CD45RA+ cells were excluded. The assay was immunoSEQ multiplex PCR, and TCRdb's table has in-frame clones only and misses some. The table shows more than 2 million clones, with approximately 92% occurring only once. The sequencing sample was made of naive CD8+ T cells from PBMCs. These receptors were taken from a man aged 18 to 30 in good health. Some clones in this sample may be carry-over from other donors' samples.

This chain links TRBV7-9 with TRBJ1-1; D might be TRBD1 (6 bases). Germline CDR1 reads SEHNR; CDR2 reads FQNEAQ (reference sequence). The V end was cut by 2 bases, the J end by 6 bases, with 19 bases between. This CDR3 has 16 amino acids. CDR3 in DNA: TGTGCCAGCAGCTTATCCCTACAGGGTCCGGGGGCTGAAGCTTTCTTT. As protein: CASSLSLQGPGAEAFF.

The chain recombines TRBV27 with TRBJ2-1; 11 nucleotides match TRBD2. From germline, CDR1 is MNHEY and CDR2 SMNVEV (reference sequence). The CDR3 loop spans 15 amino acids. The trim removed 6 bases at V and 3 bases at J, leaving 4 bases unmatched. The CDR3 region has the DNA TGTGCCAGCAGGATAGCGGGAGGGGGCTACAATGAGCAGTTCTTC. Translated: CASRIAGGGYNEQFF.

The table lists this clone with a count of one. The chain joins TRBV28 to TRBJ1-5; TRBD1 matches 9 bases. The CDR3 consists of 17 residues. The germline CDR1 and CDR2 sequences are MDHEN and SYDVKM. After removal of 4 bases from V and 4 bases from J, the junction contained 11 bases not matched to a gene. CDR3 region: CASSSPHGTGSNQPQHF. CDR3 DNA sequence: TGTGCCAGCAGTTCCCCTCATGGGACAGGGAGTAATCAGCCCCAGCATTTT.

The J gene is TRBJ2-7, the V gene TRBV5-6, with TRBD1 matching 8 bases. The CDR3 runs 13 residues. Germline V CDR1 and CDR2: SGHDT, YYEEEE. The V segment lost 4 bases and the J segment 8 bases; nucleotides outside the gene matches: 8. CDR3 in amino acids: CASSASGTGKQYF. The CDR3 DNA sequence: TGTGCCAGCAGCGCATCCGGGACAGGCAAGCAGTACTTC.

This chain joins TRBV6-1 and TRBJ2-7; TRBD1 aligns across 7 bases. The CDR3 spans 16 residues. Losses at the gene ends were 3 bases for V and 0 bases for J; bases not matched to a gene: 8. Per germline, CDR1 MNHNS and CDR2 SASEGT. The CDR3 region is CASSEWQGVSSYEQYF. For the CDR3, the DNA is TGTGCCAGCAGTGAGTGGCAGGGGGTGAGCTCCTACGAGCAGTACTTC.

The rearrangement uses TRBV20-1 and TRBJ2-7, with no clear D. Looked up from germline, CDR1 is DFQATT and CDR2 is SNEGSKA (reference sequence). This CDR3 has 11 residues. V shed 0 bases and J shed 7 bases, with 7 bases lying between them. As DNA, the CDR3 is TGCAGTGCTAGAGACCAGAGGGAGCAGTACTTC. It translates to CSARDQREQYF.

This chain connects TRBV7-3 to TRBJ2-3; D is undetermined. The length of the CDR3 is 15 residues. CDR1 SGHTA and CDR2 FQGTGA come from the germline V gene. The V gene lost 1 base and the J gene lost 3 bases, with 11 bases spanning the gap. Written as DNA, the CDR3 is TGTGCCAGCAGCTTAAACGGCGCCGGGACAGATACGCAGTATTTT. Translated, it gives CASSLNGAGTDTQYF.

CDR3 amino acids: CASSADSYSGNTIYF. The CDR3 bases are TGTGCCAGCAGCGCTGACTCCTACTCTGGAAACACCATATATTTT. The V gene is TRBV13, the J gene TRBJ1-3; D gene uncertain. With 5 bases removed from V and 0 bases from J, the gap between germline ends came to 11 bases. The CDR3 is 15 amino acids. In germline, CDR1 is PRHDT, CDR2 FYEKMQ (reference sequence).

CDR3 region: CASSSKSTGELFF. DNA of the CDR3: TGTGCCAGCAGCTCCAAATCCACCGGGGAGCTGTTTTTT. The chain joins TRBV7-9 to TRBJ2-2; no firm D call. This CDR3 region has 13 residues. CDR1 is SEHNR and CDR2 is FQNEAQ in the germline V gene (reference sequence). V was cut by 4 bases and J by 4 bases, with 7 bases left in between.

The chain's CDR3 is CASSTLRTSGVKETQYF. The CDR3 nucleotides are TGTGCCAGCAGTACCCTTCGGACTAGCGGAGTAAAAGAGACCCAGTACTTC. J is TRBJ2-5 and V is TRBV27; 10 bases are shared with TRBD2. V was pared by 5 bases and J by 3 bases, with 12 bases of the junction left unmatched. The germline gives CDR1 MNHEY, CDR2 SMNVEV (reference sequence). The CDR3 has 17 residues.

The rearrangement uses TRBV4-1 and TRBJ2-1, with 8 bases aligning to TRBD2. Per the germline V gene, CDR1 is MGHRA and CDR2 is YSYEKL. CDR3 size: 16 residues. V lost 5 bases and J lost 5; bases outside the gene matches: 11. The CDR3 nucleotides read TGCGCCAGCAGCTACTCTTTGGGTAGCGGGAACAATGAGCAGTTCTTC. Translated, it gives CASSYSLGSGNNEQFF.

Comments on this clone: Other nucleotide sequences from this sample produce the same CDR3. The chain recombines TRBV19 with TRBJ2-1; TRBD2 matches 15 bases. Unmatched junction bases numbered 2, after V lost 3 bases and J lost 8 bases. Germline V gene lookup returns CDR1 LNHDA and CDR2 SQIVND (reference sequence). This CDR3 region has 15 residues. The CDR3 DNA reads TGTGCCAGTAGTATCGGACTAGCGGGAGGGTATGAGCAGTTCTTC. Amino acids: CASSIGLAGGYEQFF.

Note on this clone: The same CDR3 arises from other DNA sequences in this sample as well. The chain uses TRBV10-2 and TRBJ2-7; D not certain. Germline V gives CDR1 WSHSY, CDR2 SAAADI. This CDR3 has 12 residues. V dropped 2 bases and J dropped 2 bases, with 4 bases sitting between them. The CDR3 protein is CASSEGAYEQYF. CDR3 in DNA: TGCGCCAGCAGTGAGGGAGCCTACGAGCAGTACTTC.

V and J are TRBV4-3 and TRBJ2-3; no firm D call. Trimming pared 0 bases from V and 0 bases from J, leaving 7 bases between. The CDR3 sequence is 15 residues long. Germline V gene lookup returns CDR1 LGHNA and CDR2 YSLEER. The CDR3 sequence is CASSQDLHSTDTQYF. The CDR3 DNA reads as TGCGCCAGCAGCCAAGATCTGCACAGCACAGATACGCAGTATTTT.

The chain links TRBV4-2 to TRBJ2-7; 10 bases line up with TRBD1. With V trimmed by 3 bases and J by 6 bases, 11 bases remained unmatched. Germline values: CDR1 LGHNA, CDR2 YNFKEQ. There are 16 residues in the CDR3. The CDR3 bases are TGTGCCAGCAGCCAGGGTTGGACAGGGGGTAACCTCGAGCAGTACTTC. The encoded protein is CASSQGWTGGNLEQYF.

This chain uses TRBV15 with TRBJ1-4; D unclear. This CDR3 is 13 amino acids long. Trimming left V 8 bases short and J 2 bases short, with 9 bases between. Germline CDR1 is LNHNV and CDR2 is YYDKDF (reference sequence). The DNA of the CDR3 is TGTGCCACCGCCTCATGGACTAATGAAAAACTGTTTTTT. As protein: CATASWTNEKLFF.

The J gene is TRBJ1-4, the V gene TRBV2, with D perhaps matching TRBD1 (6 bases). The CDR3 extends over 15 amino acids. The V end lost 7 bases, the J end lost 3 bases, and 15 bases lay between the germline ends. From germline, CDR1 is SNHLY and CDR2 FYNNEI. The CDR3 here is CASILRQASNEKLFF. Written as DNA, the CDR3 is TGTGCCAGCATTCTTAGACAGGCGTCTAATGAAAAACTGTTTTTT.

The V gene is TRBV7-2, the J gene TRBJ1-2, with 8 bases matching TRBD1. This CDR3 spans 14 amino acids. The V gene end was trimmed by 4 bases and the J gene end by 6 bases; junction bases not matched to a gene: 7. Germline CDR1 is SGHTA and CDR2 is FQGNSA. CDR3 coding DNA: TGTGCCAGCAGCTCGACAGGGGTTATTAATGGCTACACCTTC. As protein: CASSSTGVINGYTF.

In its sample, this clone was seen a few times. The chain joins TRBV7-9 to TRBJ2-7; D might be TRBD1 (6 bases). Trimming stripped 1 base from V and 5 bases from J, with 15 bases between. Germline CDR1 reads SEHNR; CDR2 reads FQNEAQ (reference sequence). CDR3 size: 15 residues. The CDR3 is CASSLGAGAWDEQYF. For the CDR3, the DNA is TGTGCCAGCAGCTTAGGGGCAGGGGCTTGGGACGAGCAGTACTTC.

In its sample, this clone was seen once. The chain combines TRBV2 with TRBJ1-2; D is ambiguous. V was trimmed by 9 bases and J by 5 bases, leaving 13 bases between them. The CDR3 has 12 residues. From germline, CDR1 is SNHLY and CDR2 FYNNEI. The CDR3 is CARRLADYGYTF. DNA for the CDR3: TGTGCCAGAAGACTGGCGGATTATGGCTACACCTTC.

This chain connects TRBV28 to TRBJ2-1, with D possibly being TRBD1 (5 bases). CDR3 length: 18 residues. The V end was cut by 5 bases, the J end by 7 bases, with 27 bases between. Per the germline V gene, CDR1 is MDHEN and CDR2 is SYDVKM. The CDR3 bases are TGTGCCAGCAGTCCCCGGACGGACACCTACCTTCGTGGGAATGAGCAGTTCTTC. Protein: CASSPRTDTYLRGNEQFF.

This clone showed up just once. This specimen includes other DNA sequences encoding the same CDR3. The chain has TRBV7-3 and TRBJ2-5; no firm D call. The CDR3 runs to 12 residues. Germline V gene lookup returns CDR1 SGHTA and CDR2 FQGTGA. V shed 3 bases and J shed 4 bases, with 6 bases lying between them. CDR3 nucleotides: TGTGCCAGCAGCTTCGACGGAGAGACCCAGTACTTC. Residues: CASSFDGETQYF.

The gene calls are TRBV5-5 and TRBJ2-7, with D maybe TRBD2 (5 bases). This CDR3 has 12 amino acids. In germline, CDR1 is SGHKS, CDR2 YYEKEE (reference sequence). Trimming removed 0 bases at V and 5 bases at J, with 6 bases between. CDR3 loop: CASSLVRDEQYF. CDR3 nucleotides: TGTGCCAGCAGCTTGGTGCGGGACGAGCAGTACTTC.

The rearrangement joins TRBV2 to TRBJ2-3; TRBD2 might be the D (6 bases). Between the trimmed V and J ends, which lost 7 bases and 3 bases, there was a span of 26 bases. The CDR3 is 18 residues long. Germline CDR1 is SNHLY and CDR2 is FYNNEI. The CDR3 loop is CASMERSLTRSGTDTQYF. In DNA, the CDR3 is TGTGCCAGCATGGAACGAAGTTTGACTAGGTCGGGTACAGATACGCAGTATTTT.